Listed here are 13 T cell receptor beta chains from one sample, sequenced in a study of CD4 T cells in relation to SARS-CoV-2 and coronaviruses. No antigens are known for them. The method was immunoSEQ multiplex PCR; TCRdb's version includes in-frame clones alone and lacks a portion of them. The table has approximately 25,000 clones, around 70% seen once. Unexposed donor CD4+ T cells date from 2011-2018, before the COVID-19 pandemic. CD4+ T cells were isolated from the cells after around 11 days of culture. The sequenced sample consisted of CD4+ T cells from PBMCs, cultured in vitro. The source of these receptors is a human donor in good health.

This chain uses TRBV18 with TRBJ2-7, with 9 bases fitting TRBD1. The CDR3 covers 16 residues. V trimming: 3 bases; J trimming: 4 bases; junction bases outside the gene matches: 10. Per germline, CDR1 KGHSH and CDR2 LQKENI. In nucleotides, the CDR3 is TGTGCCAGCTCACCCCCCGGACAGGGGAGTCCTTACGAGCAGTACTTC. Its translation is CASSPPGQGSPYEQYF.

This chain links TRBV6-7 with TRBJ1-6; D possibly corresponds to TRBD1 (6 bases). TRBV6-7 belongs to the ORF category, with a function that is uncertain. This CDR3 comprises 16 residues. V lost 0 bases and J 6 bases, leaving 12 bases between the germline ends. CDR3 sequence: CASSYSRGGLNSPLHF. In DNA, the CDR3 is TGTGCCAGCAGTTACTCCCGAGGGGGTCTTAATTCACCCCTCCACTTT.

The rearrangement joins TRBV9 to TRBJ2-2, with no clear D. V was trimmed by 0 bases and J by 1 base, leaving 7 bases between them. CDR1 and CDR2 (germline): SGDLS, YYNGEE. This CDR3 is built from 15 residues. CDR3 sequence (DNA): TGTGCCAGCAGCGTAGTTAGTGGGAACACCGGGGAGCTGTTTTTT. Amino acids: CASSVVSGNTGELFF.

V is TRBV14 and J is TRBJ1-2, with D possibly being TRBD1 (6 bases). The ends were cut back, 5 bases at V and 4 bases at J, with 8 bases in the middle. The germline gives CDR1 SGHDN, CDR2 FVKESK. CDR3 length: 12 amino acids. The CDR3 sequence is CASSTGPYGYTF. In DNA form, the CDR3 reads TGTGCCAGCAGCACAGGGCCCTATGGCTACACCTTC.

J is TRBJ2-1 and V is TRBV10-3; maybe TRBD1 (7 bases). Germline V gene lookup returns CDR1 ENHRY and CDR2 SYGVKD. With 7 bases removed from V and 13 bases from J, the gap between germline ends came to 14 bases. This CDR3 contains 11 residues. In DNA form, the CDR3 reads TGTGCCATCACCCGGAGGGACAGACAGTTCTTC. It yields the protein CAITRRDRQFF.

The V and J genes are TRBV9 and TRBJ2-3; no clear D. With 1 base removed from V and 0 bases from J, the gap between germline ends came to 3 bases. CDR3 length: 13 residues. Germline lookup yields CDR1 SGDLS and CDR2 YYNGEE. The CDR3 DNA follows: TGTGCCAGCAGCGTAACTAGCACAGATACGCAGTATTTT. It is translated as CASSVTSTDTQYF.

This clone was detected a few times. The V and J genes are TRBV19 and TRBJ1-3; D uncertain. V was shortened by 6 bases and J by 0 bases, with 18 bases between the two germline ends. This CDR3 contains 17 residues. CDR1 and CDR2 from the germline V gene are LNHDA and SQIVND (reference sequence). CDR3 region: CASSPSGQPISGNTIYF. As DNA, the CDR3 is TGTGCCAGTAGCCCTTCCGGGCAGCCTATCTCTGGAAACACCATATATTTT. The variable domain in full, with the rest retrieved from reference TRBV19 and TRBJ1-3, is DGGITQSPKYLFRKEGQNVTLSCEQNLNHDAMYWYRQDPGQGLRLIYYSQIVNDFQKGDIAEGYSVSREKKESFPLTVTSAQKNPTAFYLCASSPSGQPISGNTIYFGEGSWLTVV.

The rearrangement joins TRBV3-1 (or the pseudogene TRBV3-2) to TRBJ2-3; TRBD2 matches at 11 bases. J was trimmed by 6 bases and V by 4 bases; bases with no gene match: 6. The germline V gene encodes CDR1 LGHDT and CDR2 YNNKEL (reference sequence). This CDR3 region has 15 residues. DNA of the CDR3: TGTGCCAGCAGCCCTCAGGCTAGCGGGGGGGATACGCAGTATTTT. Translation gives CASSPQASGGDTQYF.

The rearrangement joins TRBV20-1 to TRBJ2-3; D may be TRBD1 (5 bases). Germline V gene data show CDR1 as DFQATT and CDR2 as SNEGSKA (reference sequence). There are 14 residues in the CDR3. Trimming took 3 bases from V and 4 from J, leaving 14 bases between them. In nucleotides, the CDR3 is TGCAGTGCTAGTCAGGGCTCGGCGGCAGATACGCAGTATTTT. Translated: CSASQGSAADTQYF.

The chain uses TRBV28 and TRBJ2-5; 10 nucleotides align to TRBD2. V trimming: 2 bases; J trimming: 4 bases; junction bases outside the gene matches: 7. Per the germline V gene, CDR1 is MDHEN and CDR2 is SYDVKM. The CDR3 is 16 amino acids. CDR3 coding DNA: TGTGCCAGCAGTTTAACCCAAGCGGGAGGGGCAGAGACCCAGTACTTC. Translated, it gives CASSLTQAGGAETQYF.

The chain joins TRBV12-3 or TRBV12-4 to TRBJ2-3; D not certain. V lost 4 bases and J 1 base, leaving 6 bases between the germline ends. The CDR3 runs 13 residues. In DNA form, the CDR3 reads TGTGCCAGCAGTTCGGTGGGCACAGATACGCAGTATTTT. Translating it yields CASSSVGTDTQYF.

V gene TRBV28 combines with J gene TRBJ1-3; D is ambiguous. The germline gives CDR1 MDHEN, CDR2 SYDVKM. This CDR3 contains 13 residues. V was shortened by 9 bases and J by 3 bases, with 12 bases between the two germline ends. CDR3 protein: CASRRQIGNTIYF. For the CDR3, the DNA is TGTGCCAGTCGACGGCAAATTGGAAACACCATATATTTT.

CDR3 DNA: TGTGCCCTTCGGACAGACCCTGAAGCTTTCTTT. It yields the protein CALRTDPEAFF. This rearrangement joins TRBV2 to TRBJ1-1; a possible D gene is TRBD1 (6 bases). Per the germline V gene, CDR1 is SNHLY and CDR2 is FYNNEI. V was shortened by 11 bases and J by 6 bases, with 13 bases between the two germline ends. The CDR3 contains 11 residues.